Here is one TCR beta chain with its context. Produced via immunoSEQ multiplex PCR; TCRdb's table is partial and in-frame only. The data show around 300,000 clones, more than 75% seen once. V was pared by 4 bases and J by 7 bases, with 7 bases between. This CDR3 spans 12 amino acids. Germline V lookup: CDR1 PRHDT, CDR2 FYEKMQ (reference sequence). These data come from a study of blood T cell repertoires in COVID-19. The sequencing input was PBMCs or T cells enriched from blood (not recorded which). V is TRBV13 and J is TRBJ2-2; the D is unclear. This clonotype was obtained from a young woman who had recovered from COVID-19. The CDR3 DNA reads as TGTGCCAGCAGCTCGTCTTACGGGGAGCTGTTTTTT. Translation: CASSSSYGELFF.